The 30 T cell receptor beta chains given below trace back to one sample, sequenced in a study of cytomegalovirus exposure and HLA in healthy donors. Here immunoSEQ multiplex PCR was the method, and the copy in TCRdb shows in-frame clones only, minus some. The sample shows around 140,000 clones, approximately 94% of them seen only once. What was sequenced was PBMCs. Receptors originate from a man younger than 35 in good health and CMV-seropositive.

The chain couples TRBV7-2 to TRBJ2-7; maybe TRBD1 (5 bases). In germline, CDR1 is SGHTA, CDR2 FQGNSA. V shed 5 bases and J shed 6 bases, with 17 bases lying between them. The CDR3 runs 14 residues. CDR3 DNA sequence: TGTGCCAGCAGCCCCCCGCCGGTAGGGGTCGAGCAGTACTTC. Amino acid sequence: CASSPPPVGVEQYF.

The V call is TRBV29-1, the J call TRBJ1-1; TRBD1 is a possible D gene (5 bases). V dropped 0 bases and J dropped 1 base, with 9 bases sitting between them. This CDR3 is 14 amino acids long. The germline gives CDR1 SQVTM, CDR2 ANQGSEA. The CDR3 here is CSVEERRGNTEAFF. The CDR3 DNA reads TGCAGCGTTGAAGAGCGAAGGGGGAACACTGAAGCTTTCTTT.

The rearrangement links TRBV30 to TRBJ2-3; D is perhaps TRBD1 (5 bases). V shed 4 bases and J shed 5 bases, with 16 bases lying between them. This CDR3 comprises 14 residues. CDR1 and CDR2 from the germline V gene are GTSNPN and SVGIG (reference sequence). For the CDR3, the DNA is TGTGCCTGGACCCGGACAACTTGGGTAGATACGCAGTATTTT. Its translation: CAWTRTTWVDTQYF.

This chain joins TRBV28 and TRBJ1-5; tentatively, D is TRBD1 (5 bases). CDR3 length: 16 amino acids. V dropped 6 bases and J dropped 4 bases, with 19 bases sitting between them. The germline gives CDR1 MDHEN, CDR2 SYDVKM. Written as DNA, the CDR3 is TGTGCCAGCAGCTCTAGGACAAGAGCTTCAAATCAGCCCCAGCATTTT. Protein product: CASSSRTRASNQPQHF.

The rearrangement links TRBV15 to TRBJ2-1; 11 bases match TRBD2. The CDR3 extends over 15 amino acids. CDR1 is LNHNV, CDR2 YYDKDF, per germline (reference sequence). J was trimmed by 4 bases and V by 6 bases; bases with no gene match: 5. The CDR3 is CATSRGTSGYNEQFF. DNA of the CDR3: TGTGCCACCAGTAGGGGGACTAGCGGTTACAATGAGCAGTTCTTC. Looking up the rest from reference TRBV15 and TRBJ2-1 gives the full variable domain: DAMVIQNPRYQVTQFGKPVTLSCSQTLNHNVMYWYQQKSSQAPKLLFHYYDKDFNNEADTPDNFQSRRPNTSFCFLDIRSPGLGDTAMYLCATSRGTSGYNEQFFGPGTRLTVL.

The V call is TRBV18, the J call TRBJ1-6; a possible D gene is TRBD1 (5 bases). Looked up from germline, CDR1 is KGHSH and CDR2 is LQKENI. The CDR3 contains 14 residues. V lost 3 bases, J lost 5 bases, and 8 bases lay in between. The CDR3 bases are TGTGCCAGCTCACCGGGGGGGAATAATTCACCCCTCCACTTT. Translation gives CASSPGGNNSPLHF.

The chain combines TRBV28 with TRBJ2-7, with D possibly TRBD2 on 5 matching bases. The V end was cut by 5 bases, the J end by 0 bases, with 11 bases between. Germline CDR1 reads MDHEN; CDR2 reads SYDVKM. The CDR3 has 14 residues. CDR3 bases: TGTGCCAGCAGTAGCGGCGCGGGCTCCTACGAGCAGTACTTC. It yields the protein CASSSGAGSYEQYF.

In this sample, this clone turned up once. The chain carries TRBV30 and TRBJ2-1; perhaps TRBD1 as D (6 bases). The CDR3 length is 15 residues. From germline, CDR1 is GTSNPN and CDR2 SVGIG (reference sequence). Trimming removed 0 bases at V and 4 bases at J, with 13 bases between. The CDR3 loop reads CAWSVRGHSYNEQFF. The CDR3 DNA sequence: TGTGCCTGGAGTGTAAGGGGACACTCTTACAATGAGCAGTTCTTC.

The chain joins TRBV6-6 to TRBJ1-4, with D uncertain. The CDR3 contains 15 residues. Germline V gene lookup returns CDR1 MNHNY and CDR2 SVGAGI (reference sequence). Trimming cost V 2 bases and J 7 bases, with 14 bases left between them. The CDR3: CASSYGRVRVEKLFF. CDR3 sequence (DNA): TGTGCCAGCAGTTACGGGAGGGTACGGGTTGAAAAACTGTTTTTT.

The chain joins TRBV7-9 to TRBJ2-1; the D gene is possibly TRBD2 (5 bases). Trimming removed 2 bases at V and 8 bases at J, with 13 bases between. CDR3 length equals 14 residues. Germline assignment: CDR1 SEHNR and CDR2 FQNEAQ (reference sequence). The CDR3 sequence: CASSLSGVMYEQFF. The CDR3 coding sequence is TGTGCCAGCAGCTTATCCGGGGTTATGTATGAGCAGTTCTTC.

The J gene is TRBJ2-2, the V gene TRBV5-1; 9 bases are a match to TRBD1. CDR3 length equals 15 residues. With V trimmed by 3 bases and J by 7 bases, 7 bases remained unmatched. Germline V gene sequence: CDR1 SGHRS, CDR2 YFSETQ. For the CDR3, the DNA is TGCGCCAGCAGCTACGGGACAGGGTTTCTCGGGGAGCTGTTTTTT. Amino acids: CASSYGTGFLGELFF.

The chain has TRBV18 and TRBJ1-2, with D perhaps matching TRBD1 (5 bases). Trimming cost V 3 bases and J 5 bases, with 10 bases left between them. CDR3 length: 13 residues. Germline CDR1 and CDR2: KGHSH and LQKENI. The CDR3 sequence is CASSPEQAYGYTF. DNA of the CDR3: TGTGCCAGCTCACCGGAACAGGCTTATGGCTACACCTTC.

The rearrangement links TRBV5-4 to TRBJ2-1; TRBD2 is a possible D gene (6 bases). Looked up from germline, CDR1 is SGHNT and CDR2 is YYREEE (reference sequence). The CDR3 contains 14 residues. The V end was cut by 0 bases, the J end by 8 bases, with 12 bases between. CDR3 amino acids: CASSLVGGLDEQFF. The CDR3, as DNA: TGTGCCAGCAGCTTGGTGGGAGGACTGGATGAGCAGTTCTTC.

The chain joins TRBV7-2 to TRBJ2-7, with 10 nucleotides matching TRBD2. V shed 3 bases, J shed 0 bases, and the junction held 8 bases outside the gene matches. Germline V lookup: CDR1 SGHTA, CDR2 FQGNSA. This CDR3 comprises 17 residues. CDR3 sequence (DNA): TGTGCCAGCAGCTTGGGGGGCCCTAGCGGGAGCTCCTACGAGCAGTACTTC. Its protein product is CASSLGGPSGSSYEQYF. The complete variable domain, with remaining parts taken from reference TRBV7-2 and TRBJ2-7, reads GAGVSQSPSNKVTEKGKDVELRCDPISGHTALYWYRQSLGQGLEFLIYFQGNSAPDKSGLPSDRFSAERTGGSVSTLTIQRTQQEDSAVYLCASSLGGPSGSSYEQYFGPGTRLTVT.

This chain joins TRBV2 and TRBJ2-6; TRBD1 matches 8 bases. The trim removed 7 bases at V and 2 bases at J, leaving 10 bases unmatched. Germline CDR1 reads SNHLY; CDR2 reads FYNNEI. The CDR3 is 17 residues long. The CDR3 loop is CASNPGPGGAGANVLTF. The CDR3 nucleotides are TGTGCCAGCAATCCGGGGCCAGGGGGCGCTGGGGCCAACGTCCTGACTTTC.

The chain uses TRBV29-1 and TRBJ2-2; TRBD1 might be the D (6 bases). The V end lost 0 bases, the J end lost 8 bases, and 13 bases lay between the germline ends. Germline V gene lookup returns CDR1 SQVTM and CDR2 ANQGSEA. This CDR3 is 14 amino acids long. For the CDR3, the DNA is TGCAGCGTTGAAGATTGGGGGCTCTCAGGGGAGCTGTTTTTT. Encoded protein: CSVEDWGLSGELFF.

The DNA of the CDR3 is TGTGCCAGCAGCGGGACAAGCTCTGGAAACACCATATATTTT. Translation gives CASSGTSSGNTIYF. The rearrangement links TRBV2 to TRBJ1-3, with D possibly TRBD1 on 6 matching bases. From germline, CDR1 is SNHLY and CDR2 FYNNEI. The CDR3 has 14 residues. Trimming stripped 6 bases from V and 0 bases from J, with 9 bases between.

The chain carries TRBV28 and TRBJ2-7, with unresolved D. V was clipped by 10 bases and J by 3 bases, with 13 bases between them. The CDR3 totals 12 residues. From germline, CDR1 is MDHEN and CDR2 SYDVKM. CDR3: CATLDTYYEQYF. CDR3 sequence (DNA): TGTGCCACACTTGACACATACTACGAGCAGTACTTC.

The rearrangement uses TRBV7-2 and TRBJ2-5, with a possible D match to TRBD2 (6 bases). Germline assignment: CDR1 SGHTA and CDR2 FQGNSA. Trimming stripped 2 bases from V and 5 bases from J, with 15 bases between. CDR3 size: 15 residues. This chain's CDR3 is CASSLRGGAEETQYF. The CDR3 coding sequence is TGTGCCAGCAGCTTACGCGGAGGGGCGGAGGAGACCCAGTACTTC.

The chain links TRBV27 to TRBJ2-2; TRBD1 aligns across 7 bases. CDR1 is MNHEY and CDR2 is SMNVEV in the germline V gene (reference sequence). The CDR3 extends over 13 amino acids. V lost 4 bases to trimming and J lost 4 bases; unmatched junction nucleotides: 0. CDR3 coding DNA: TGTGCCAGCAGTTACAGGGGCACCGGGGAGCTGTTTTTT. It is translated as CASSYRGTGELFF.

The rearrangement joins TRBV28 to TRBJ1-3; maybe TRBD1 (5 bases). The CDR3 covers 15 residues. Germline CDR1 MDHEN, CDR2 SYDVKM. V dropped 4 bases and J dropped 0 bases, with 10 bases sitting between them. This chain's CDR3 is CASSSGPFSGNTIYF. The CDR3, as DNA: TGTGCCAGCAGTTCAGGGCCTTTCTCTGGAAACACCATATATTTT.

V usage is TRBV2 and J usage is TRBJ1-3; D possibly corresponds to TRBD1 (5 bases). Germline V gives CDR1 SNHLY, CDR2 FYNNEI. The V gene lost 1 base and the J gene lost 0 bases, with 10 bases spanning the gap. The CDR3 consists of 16 residues. In DNA, the CDR3 is TGTGCCAGCAGTGAAGAAACAGGTTTCTCTGGAAACACCATATATTTT. Translating gives CASSEETGFSGNTIYF.

The J gene is TRBJ2-5, the V gene TRBV4-1; 7 nucleotides match TRBD2. Germline values: CDR1 MGHRA, CDR2 YSYEKL. The junction had 4 bases not matched to a gene; V was cut back by 4 bases and J by 2 bases. This CDR3 contains 14 residues. The CDR3: CASSRGGTQETQYF. The CDR3 bases are TGCGCCAGCAGCCGGGGGGGAACACAAGAGACCCAGTACTTC.

The V gene is TRBV28, the J gene TRBJ2-1, with 7 positions matching TRBD2. Germline V lookup: CDR1 MDHEN, CDR2 SYDVKM. The CDR3 extends over 14 amino acids. Losses at the gene ends were 7 bases for V and 1 base for J; bases not matched to a gene: 4. CDR3 nucleotides: TGTGCCAGCAAACTAGCGCCATCCTACAATGAGCAGTTCTTC. Translating it yields CASKLAPSYNEQFF.

In this sample, this clone turned up once. The rearrangement joins TRBV12-5 to TRBJ2-5, with D perhaps matching TRBD1 (5 bases). CDR1 and CDR2 (germline): LGHNT, FRNRAP. The V end lost 8 bases, the J end lost 5 bases, and 21 bases lay between the germline ends. CDR3 length: 15 amino acids. In DNA, the CDR3 is TGTGCTAGTTCCCTAGGGGCCGCCCTAGGGGAGACCCAGTACTTC. Translation gives CASSLGAALGETQYF.

The J gene is TRBJ1-1, the V gene TRBV27, with 8 bases matching TRBD1. Per the germline V gene, CDR1 is MNHEY and CDR2 is SMNVEV (reference sequence). Losses at the gene ends were 3 bases for V and 11 bases for J; bases not matched to a gene: 11. This CDR3 is built from 14 residues. CDR3 in amino acids: CASSLPGQGAVAFF. The CDR3 nucleotides are TGTGCCAGCAGTTTGCCCGGACAGGGCGCGGTCGCTTTCTTT.

CDR3 sequence: CASSFRTGGKRSNYGYTF. Written as DNA, the CDR3 is TGTGCCAGCAGTTTTAGGACAGGGGGGAAGCGGTCTAACTATGGCTACACCTTC. The chain links TRBV28 to TRBJ1-2; 10 bases line up with TRBD1. J lost 0 bases, V lost 3 bases, and 10 bases had no gene match. Per the germline V gene, CDR1 is MDHEN and CDR2 is SYDVKM. The CDR3 has 18 amino acids.

This clone appeared a single time. The chain uses TRBV28 and TRBJ2-1; 8 bases fit TRBD1. The CDR3 contains 14 residues. Germline CDR1 and CDR2: MDHEN and SYDVKM. V was pared by 3 bases and J by 2 bases, with 0 bases of the junction left unmatched. Here the CDR3 reads CASSLGQAYNEQFF. For the CDR3, the DNA is TGTGCCAGCAGTTTGGGACAGGCCTACAATGAGCAGTTCTTC.

The chain combines TRBV7-2 with TRBJ1-4, with 7 positions matching TRBD1. CDR3 length: 15 amino acids. J was trimmed by 5 bases and V by 1 base; bases with no gene match: 4. From germline, CDR1 is SGHTA and CDR2 FQGNSA. The CDR3 reads CASSLVRGLNEKLFF. In DNA form, the CDR3 reads TGTGCCAGCAGCTTAGTTAGGGGGCTCAATGAAAAACTGTTTTTT.

The CDR3 DNA sequence: TGTGCCAGCAGTTTGGGTGGGCTGGGCAATGAGCAGTTCTTC. This sequence encodes CASSLGGLGNEQFF. The chain is built from TRBV27 and TRBJ2-1, with D unresolved. The CDR3 totals 14 residues. V lost 3 bases to trimming and J lost 6 bases, with 12 bases between them. Germline lookup yields CDR1 MNHEY and CDR2 SMNVEV (reference sequence).